These 18 T cell receptor beta chains originate from one sample sequenced in a study of cytomegalovirus exposure and HLA in healthy donors. The PCR employed 60 Vbeta primers together with 13 Jbeta primers. Generated by immunoSEQ multiplex PCR, the TCRdb table keeps only in-frame clones and is missing some. This table has around 86,000 clones, around four fifths appearing once. Specimen: PBMCs. Source of these receptors: a man between 50 and 59 years old in good health and CMV-seropositive.

The rearrangement uses TRBV30 and TRBJ1-2; no reliable D call. There are 14 residues in the CDR3. V was trimmed by 0 bases and J by 0 bases, leaving 8 bases between them. Germline loops: CDR1 GTSNPN, CDR2 SVGIG (reference sequence). In DNA form, the CDR3 reads TGTGCCTGGAGTGTTGGAGATTCTAACTATGGCTACACCTTC. Encoded protein: CAWSVGDSNYGYTF.

V gene TRBV27 combines with J gene TRBJ2-7; D uncertain. Germline V gene data show CDR1 as MNHEY and CDR2 as SMNVEV (reference sequence). The CDR3 has 15 amino acids. The ends were cut back, 2 bases at V and 0 bases at J, with 11 bases in the middle. CDR3: CASSLRAGSSYEQYF. The CDR3 DNA is TGTGCCAGCAGTTTACGTGCCGGGTCCTCCTACGAGCAGTACTTC.

This chain links TRBV7-6 with TRBJ2-7, with D tentatively TRBD1 (6 bases). The V and J ends lost 5 bases and 2 bases respectively, with 13 bases between them. The germline V gene encodes CDR1 SGHVS and CDR2 FNYEAQ. This CDR3 is built from 14 residues. The CDR3 sequence is CASSTTQGPYEQYF. The CDR3 DNA follows: TGTGCCAGCAGCACCACACAGGGTCCCTACGAGCAGTACTTC. Variable domain in full (rest from reference TRBV7-6 and TRBJ2-7): GAGVSQSPRYKVTKRGQDVALRCDPISGHVSLYWYRQALGQGPEFLTYFNYEAQQDKSGLPNDRFSAERPEGSISTLTIQRTEQRDSAMYRCASSTTQGPYEQYFGPGTRLTVT.

The chain is built from TRBV6-6 and TRBJ1-1; D remains ambiguous. Trimming pared 5 bases from V and 5 bases from J, leaving 15 bases between. Germline-derived CDR1 and CDR2 are MNHNY and SVGAGI (reference sequence). This CDR3 has 14 residues. CDR3 coding DNA: TGTGCCAGCAGTGATAGGCGGTCAATTACTGAAGCTTTCTTT. Its protein product is CASSDRRSITEAFF.

The CDR3 DNA sequence: TGTGCCAGCTCACCCTCCGGGACTGAAGCTTTCTTT. Translation gives CASSPSGTEAFF. The chain couples TRBV18 to TRBJ1-1; D is undetermined. CDR1 and CDR2 (germline): KGHSH, LQKENI. This CDR3 region has 12 residues. Trimming left V 3 bases short and J 5 bases short, with 7 bases between.

The table lists this clone with a few counts. This chain links TRBV4-3 with TRBJ2-7; a weak D match, TRBD1 (5 bases). Trimming took 1 base from V and 6 from J, leaving 13 bases between them. Germline V gene lookup returns CDR1 LGHNA and CDR2 YSLEER. The CDR3 has 14 amino acids. CDR3 loop: CASSQVVTGVEQYF. The CDR3 nucleotides are TGCGCCAGCAGCCAAGTTGTAACAGGCGTCGAGCAGTACTTC.

The V and J genes are TRBV7-8 and TRBJ2-7; D is undetermined. Germline-derived CDR1 and CDR2 are SGHVS and FQNEAQ. The CDR3 runs 12 residues. V was clipped by 3 bases and J by 3 bases, with 6 bases between them. CDR3 residues: CASSFESYEQYF. CDR3 in DNA: TGTGCCAGCAGCTTTGAGAGCTACGAGCAGTACTTC.

The chain has TRBV19 and TRBJ2-7; 7 bases match TRBD2. J lost 5 bases, V lost 5 bases, and 12 bases had no gene match. This CDR3 has 15 residues. CDR1 LNHDA and CDR2 SQIVND come from the germline V gene (reference sequence). Written as DNA, the CDR3 is TGTGCCAGTAGTTCGTTTCGCGGGAGATTCGACGAGCAGTACTTC. Translation gives CASSSFRGRFDEQYF.

The chain couples TRBV4-1 to TRBJ2-5, with TRBD2 identical over 7 bases. The J call may be in error: the DNA end matches TRBJ2-7 better. The CDR3 consists of 13 residues. In germline, CDR1 is MGHRA, CDR2 YSYEKL. CDR3: CASSHPGGYEQYF. The CDR3 DNA sequence: TGCGCCAGCAGCCATCCCGGGGGGTACGAGCAGTACTTC.

In nucleotides, the CDR3 is TGTGCCAGCAGCCGCCTAGTGAATGAGCAGTTCTTC. Protein: CASSRLVNEQFF. The V and J genes are TRBV14 and TRBJ2-1; no firm D call. V was trimmed by 4 bases and J by 7 bases, leaving 8 bases between them. Germline CDR1 reads SGHDN; CDR2 reads FVKESK. The length of the CDR3 is 12 residues.

This rearrangement joins TRBV7-2 to TRBJ1-2; tentative D call: TRBD1 (6 bases). The germline CDR1 and CDR2 sequences are SGHTA and FQGNSA. Trimming took off 8 bases at V and 4 bases at J, with 14 bases between the two ends. The CDR3 length is 13 residues. The CDR3 coding sequence is TGTGCCAGCGGACAGTCTACATCCTATGGCTACACCTTC. Its protein is CASGQSTSYGYTF. Variable domain in full (rest from reference TRBV7-2 and TRBJ1-2): GAGVSQSPSNKVTEKGKDVELRCDPISGHTALYWYRQSLGQGLEFLIYFQGNSAPDKSGLPSDRFSAERTGGSVSTLTIQRTQQEDSAVYLCASGQSTSYGYTFGSGTRLTVV.

The rearrangement links TRBV13 to TRBJ2-7; maybe TRBD1 (5 bases). The CDR3 is made up of 18 amino acids. The V end was cut by 2 bases, the J end by 3 bases, with 23 bases between. The V gene's germline CDR1 is PRHDT and CDR2 FYEKMQ (reference sequence). The CDR3 region is CASSLYQGEDGVSYEQYF. The CDR3 DNA is TGTGCCAGCAGCTTATATCAGGGCGAGGATGGGGTTAGCTACGAGCAGTACTTC.

This clone was observed once. V gene TRBV2 combines with J gene TRBJ1-5; D ambiguous. Trimming cost V 3 bases and J 6 bases, with 3 bases left between them. CDR1 SNHLY and CDR2 FYNNEI come from the germline V gene. CDR3 size: 11 residues. CDR3 region: CASSDGQPQHF. The CDR3 DNA sequence: TGTGCCAGCAGTGACGGTCAGCCCCAGCATTTT.

The V gene is TRBV21-1, the J gene TRBJ2-4; the table's TRBD2 call for D was not verified on the DNA. TRBV21-1 is annotated as a pseudogene. CDR3 length: 23 amino acids. CDR3: CASSNASHPPPEVRGSPKNIQYF. Written as DNA, the CDR3 is TGTGCCAGCAGCAACGCGAGCCACCCGCCCCCCGAGGTCCGAGGGTCCCCCAAAAACATTCAGTACTTC.

J is TRBJ2-3 and V is TRBV6-1; 8 positions match TRBD2. The CDR3 has 14 residues. Per germline, CDR1 MNHNS and CDR2 SASEGT. The V gene end was trimmed by 5 bases and the J gene end by 4 bases; junction bases not matched to a gene: 5. CDR3 loop: CASSRAGESDTQYF. CDR3 DNA sequence: TGTGCCAGCAGTAGAGCGGGAGAGTCAGATACGCAGTATTTT.

In its sample, this clone was seen once. This chain uses TRBV27 with TRBJ1-5, with 7 bases fitting TRBD1. The J segment lost 6 bases and the V segment lost 5 bases, leaving 4 bases of the junction unmatched. The germline V gene encodes CDR1 MNHEY and CDR2 SMNVEV (reference sequence). This CDR3 is 13 amino acids long. For the CDR3, the DNA is TGTGCCAGCAGTGACAGGGTGGGTCAGCCCCAGCATTTT. It codes for CASSDRVGQPQHF.

The chain carries TRBV10-3 and TRBJ2-5; D is ambiguous. Germline CDR1 and CDR2: ENHRY and SYGVKD. The V and J ends lost 11 bases and 2 bases respectively, with 15 bases between them. The CDR3 has 13 amino acids. The CDR3 coding sequence is TGTGCCGTACGAACCGAGCAACAAGAGACCCAGTACTTC. It encodes CAVRTEQQETQYF.

The genes are TRBV5-1 and TRBJ1-1; no clear D gene. The CDR3 length is 12 residues. V lost 7 bases to trimming and J lost 8 bases, with 15 bases between them. The germline CDR1 and CDR2 sequences are SGHRS and YFSETQ. DNA for the CDR3: TGCGCCAGCTGGAGGTTGACTGGGGAAGCTTTCTTT. Translating gives CASWRLTGEAFF.